The clone carrying this T cell receptor beta chain was picked up one time. Method: immunoSEQ multiplex PCR; TCRdb's copy keeps in-frame clones and lacks some. The data hold approximately 390,000 clones, with around 90% observed a single time. The study drew participants aged about 18 to 89 years from 20 to 30 US areas. V lost 2 bases and J 5 bases, leaving 17 bases between the germline ends. CDR1 and CDR2 (germline): SGDLS, YYNGEE. This CDR3 contains 16 residues. This sample is drawn from a study of blood T cell repertoires in COVID-19. This sequence originates from a woman in her 40s with acute COVID-19. The sample comprised PBMCs or T cells enriched from blood (not recorded which). This chain links TRBV9 with TRBJ2-1, with a tentative D call TRBD2 (6 bases). The CDR3 here is CASSVEGLAGNNEQFF. DNA for the CDR3: TGTGCCAGCAGCGTGGAAGGGTTGGCGGGAAACAATGAGCAGTTCTTC. The full variable domain, rest sourced from reference TRBV9 and TRBJ2-1, is DSGVTQTPKHLITATGQRVTLRCSPRSGDLSVYWYQQSLDQGLQFLIQYYNGEERAKGNILERFSAQQFPDLHSELNLSSLELGDSALYFCASSVEGLAGNNEQFFGPGTRLTVL.